A single sample is the source of the 26 T cell receptor beta chains below, sequenced in a study of T cells in Graves' hyperthyroidism and ophthalmopathy. Amplified TCR beta CDR3 regions came from RNA transcripts. HTBI primers were the set used in a first-round RT-PCR of the TCR CDR3. TCRdb recomputed calls from the multiplex PCR reads with MiXCR, one row per CDR3 protein. Of around 300,000 distinct CDR3 sequences in the sample, more than 11% are singletons; the top ten hold around 24%. The sample was blood. All receptors come from a woman aged 25 to 39 with Graves' hyperthyroidism.

This clonotype was recorded many times. This chain links TRBV28 with TRBJ2-7, with D perhaps TRBD2 (5 bases). Germline CDR1 and CDR2: MDHEN and SYDVKM. The germline V and J ends were trimmed by 2 bases and 4 bases, with 15 bases remaining between them. This CDR3 comprises 15 residues. This CDR3 is CASSLTPGLSYEQYF. CDR3 sequence (DNA): TGTGCCAGCAGTTTAACCCCCGGACTGTCGTACGAGCAGTACTTC.

This clonotype has a count of ten or more. The V gene is TRBV5-6, the J gene TRBJ2-1; D is uncertain. V was trimmed by 2 bases and J by 2 bases, leaving 2 bases between them. Germline V gene sequence: CDR1 SGHDT, CDR2 YYEEEE. The CDR3 runs 12 residues. CDR3 coding DNA: TGTGCCAGCAGCTTACCCTACAATGAGCAGTTCTTC. Its protein product is CASSLPYNEQFF.

This clonotype was found many times. The chain employs TRBV20-1 and TRBJ2-7; TRBD1 matches 9 bases. The CDR3 extends over 14 amino acids. V trimming: 3 bases; J trimming: 0 bases; junction bases outside the gene matches: 3. Germline loops: CDR1 DFQATT, CDR2 SNEGSKA (reference sequence). CDR3 protein: CSARVQGASYEQYF. DNA of the CDR3: TGCAGTGCTAGGGTACAGGGGGCCTCCTACGAGCAGTACTTC.

V is TRBV30 and J is TRBJ2-7, with 8 bases identical to TRBD2. Germline assignment: CDR1 GTSNPN and CDR2 SVGIG (reference sequence). The CDR3 length is 16 residues. V lost 0 bases to trimming and J lost 4 bases; unmatched junction nucleotides: 11. The chain's CDR3 is CAWSVRAGASPYEQYF. The CDR3 nucleotides read TGTGCCTGGAGTGTACGAGCGGGAGCATCCCCGTACGAGCAGTACTTC.

Ten or more counts support this clonotype. The genes are TRBV28 and TRBJ2-7; 7 bases match TRBD1. The germline CDR1 and CDR2 sequences are MDHEN and SYDVKM. The CDR3 spans 15 residues. V lost 3 bases and J lost 0; bases outside the gene matches: 5. DNA of the CDR3: TGTGCCAGCAGTTTCCTCAGGGGGAGCTCCTACGAGCAGTACTTC. Translation gives CASSFLRGSSYEQYF.

This clonotype has a handful of counts. The chain carries TRBV3-1 and TRBJ2-7; no clear D gene. The CDR3 sequence is 13 residues long. Germline V gene lookup returns CDR1 LGHDT and CDR2 YNNKEL (reference sequence). Trimming removed 2 bases from V and 2 bases from J, with 7 bases in between. As DNA, the CDR3 is TGTGCCAGCAGCCAATTCGTCGCCTACGAGCAGTACTTC. Translating gives CASSQFVAYEQYF.

V is TRBV20-1 and J is TRBJ2-3; the D gene is possibly TRBD2 (6 bases). V gave up 3 bases and J gave up 2 bases, with 18 bases separating them. CDR3 length equals 16 residues. Germline CDR1 DFQATT, CDR2 SNEGSKA (reference sequence). CDR3 bases: TGCAGTGCTAGTCTCATCCGTGGCGGGGTCACAGATACGCAGTATTTT. As protein: CSASLIRGGVTDTQYF.

This clonotype appeared many times. The J gene is TRBJ2-2, the V gene TRBV28, with D unclear. This CDR3 is built from 16 residues. The germline V gene encodes CDR1 MDHEN and CDR2 SYDVKM. Trimming removed 5 bases at V and 0 bases at J, with 13 bases between. The CDR3 is CASSNLAGTNTGELFF. The DNA of the CDR3 is TGTGCCAGCAGTAACCTGGCAGGAACGAACACCGGGGAGCTGTTTTTT.

This clonotype was seen repeatedly, ten times or more. The chain combines TRBV28 with TRBJ1-3; 8 bases align to TRBD1. V lost 6 bases and J lost 8; bases outside the gene matches: 12. This CDR3 region has 15 residues. CDR1 is MDHEN and CDR2 is SYDVKM in the germline V gene. For the CDR3, the DNA is TGTGCCAGCAGCCGGACGGACAGGGCAGGATACACCATATATTTT. Protein sequence: CASSRTDRAGYTIYF.

CDR3 bases: TGCAGCGTCGCTCCACTAGCGGGAGAGGAGACCCAGTACTTC. Its protein product is CSVAPLAGEETQYF. The chain combines TRBV29-1 with TRBJ2-5; 11 bases map to TRBD2. The CDR3 runs to 14 residues. V lost 6 bases, J lost 5 bases, and 8 bases stayed unmatched. Germline V gene sequence: CDR1 SQVTM, CDR2 ANQGSEA.

This clonotype has ten or more counts. The chain joins TRBV11-2 to TRBJ2-1, with TRBD2 identical over 10 bases. Germline V gene sequence: CDR1 SGHAT, CDR2 FQNNGV. J was trimmed by 4 bases and V by 3 bases; bases with no gene match: 3. This CDR3 contains 15 residues. The CDR3 spells CASSFIAGGYNEQFF. CDR3 nucleotide sequence: TGTGCCAGCAGCTTTATAGCGGGAGGATACAATGAGCAGTTCTTC.

This chain uses TRBV3-1 with TRBJ1-1; 9 nucleotides align to TRBD1. V gave up 3 bases and J gave up 4 bases; unmatched junction bases: 6. CDR1 and CDR2 from the germline V gene are LGHDT and YNNKEL (reference sequence). This CDR3 region has 15 residues. The CDR3: CASSHQGQGITEAFF. Here the CDR3 DNA reads TGTGCCAGCAGCCATCAGGGACAGGGAATCACTGAAGCTTTCTTT. The full variable domain, rest sourced from reference TRBV3-1 and TRBJ1-1, is DTAVSQTPKYLVTQMGNDKSIKCEQNLGHDTMYWYKQDSKKFLKIMFSYNNKELIINETVPNRFSPKSPDKAHLNLHINSLELGDSAVYFCASSHQGQGITEAFFGQGTRLTVV.

A few counts support this clonotype. The chain uses TRBV20-1 and TRBJ2-7, with unresolved D. Trimming removed 1 base at V and 7 bases at J, with 8 bases between. The germline CDR1 and CDR2 sequences are DFQATT and SNEGSKA (reference sequence). CDR3 length: 11 residues. The DNA for the CDR3 is TGCAGTGCTAGAGGGCCCTTAGAGCAGTACTTC. The encoded protein is CSARGPLEQYF.

The chain uses TRBV7-9 and TRBJ2-5, with D possibly being TRBD2 (6 bases). Looked up from germline, CDR1 is SEHNR and CDR2 is FQNEAQ (reference sequence). The CDR3 is 13 amino acids. V lost 4 bases to trimming and J lost 3 bases, with 9 bases between them. The CDR3 DNA follows: TGTGCCAGCAGCTCAGAGCGGGAAGAGACCCAGTACTTC. Its protein is CASSSEREETQYF.

This clonotype appeared many times. DNA of the CDR3: TGTGCCATCAGTGAGCGAGAGGCGCGGGTCGCCGGGGAGCTGTTTTTT. It encodes CAISEREARVAGELFF. This sequence joins TRBV10-3 and TRBJ2-2; D possibly corresponds to TRBD2 (5 bases). V shed 2 bases and J shed 6 bases, with 16 bases lying between them. From germline, CDR1 is ENHRY and CDR2 SYGVKD. The CDR3 runs to 16 residues.

This clonotype was recorded a few times. The V gene is TRBV20-1, the J gene TRBJ2-1; D is unclear. The germline V gene has CDR1 DFQATT and CDR2 SNEGSKA (reference sequence). This CDR3 spans 14 amino acids. V gave up 0 bases and J gave up 2 bases, with 8 bases separating them. Here the CDR3 reads CSARDKGTYNEQFF. CDR3 coding DNA: TGCAGTGCTAGAGATAAGGGTACCTACAATGAGCAGTTCTTC.

In this sample, this clonotype turned up many times. The V gene is TRBV28, the J gene TRBJ2-7, with 13 bases aligning to TRBD2. From germline, CDR1 is MDHEN and CDR2 SYDVKM. This CDR3 contains 14 residues. Trimming at V came to 6 bases and at J to 5 bases, leaving 4 bases not matched to a gene. The CDR3 region is CASRETSGRNEQYF. DNA of the CDR3: TGTGCCAGCAGGGAGACTAGCGGGAGGAACGAGCAGTACTTC. Together with reference TRBV28 and TRBJ2-7, the CDR3 gives the full variable domain: DVKVTQSSRYLVKRTGEKVFLECVQDMDHENMFWYRQDPGLGLRLIYFSYDVKMKEKGDIPEGYSVSREKKERFSLILESASTNQTSMYLCASRETSGRNEQYFGPGTRLTVT.

The chain recombines TRBV5-6 with TRBJ1-6, with 10 bases matching TRBD1. V shed 5 bases, J shed 15 bases, and the junction held 8 bases outside the gene matches. The germline V gene has CDR1 SGHDT and CDR2 YYEEEE. The CDR3 extends over 13 amino acids. The CDR3, as DNA: TGTGCCAGCAGGTTGACAGGGGGCGCGATCCTCCACTTT. This sequence encodes CASRLTGGAILHF. Together with reference TRBV5-6 and TRBJ1-6, the CDR3 gives the full variable domain: DAGVTQSPTHLIKTRGQQVTLRCSPKSGHDTVSWYQQALGQGPQFIFQYYEEEERQRGNFPDRFSGHQFPNYSSELNVNALLLGDSALYLCASRLTGGAILHFGNGTRLTVT.

This clonotype was counted ten times or more. The CDR3 DNA reads as TGTGCCAGCAGCCCACAAGTCGGGGTTGGAGAGACCCAGTACTTC. This translates into CASSPQVGVGETQYF. V gene TRBV7-9 combines with J gene TRBJ2-5; tentative D call: TRBD2 (5 bases). The CDR3 runs to 15 residues. Trimming removed 5 bases at V and 4 bases at J, with 17 bases between. Germline values: CDR1 SEHNR, CDR2 FQNEAQ (reference sequence).

This clonotype was counted at least ten times. The chain carries TRBV20-1 and TRBJ1-1, with no clear D. V was pared by 3 bases and J by 2 bases, with 7 bases between. Germline CDR1 DFQATT, CDR2 SNEGSKA (reference sequence). The CDR3 runs to 12 residues. The DNA of the CDR3 is TGCAGTGCTAGTAAGGGCAACACTGAAGCTTTCTTT. Encoded protein: CSASKGNTEAFF.

The chain carries TRBV7-9 and TRBJ1-5; D remains unclear. V lost 2 bases and J 0 bases, leaving 17 bases between the germline ends. The CDR3 extends over 18 amino acids. CDR1 and CDR2 (germline): SEHNR, FQNEAQ (reference sequence). The CDR3 loop reads CASSLRPSRWDSNQPQHF. Here the CDR3 DNA reads TGTGCCAGCAGCTTACGCCCCTCTAGATGGGATAGCAATCAGCCCCAGCATTTT.

This clonotype was seen ten or more times. The V call is TRBV11-1, the J call TRBJ2-7; 9 bases agree with TRBD1. CDR3 length: 16 residues. The trim removed 2 bases at V and 4 bases at J, leaving 9 bases unmatched. Germline CDR1 is SGHAT and CDR2 is FQDESV (reference sequence). CDR3 protein: CASSLRGTGTIYEQYF. The CDR3 DNA is TGTGCCAGCAGCTTAAGAGGGACAGGGACTATATACGAGCAGTACTTC.

This clonotype was counted at least ten times. V gene TRBV6-1 combines with J gene TRBJ1-5; D possibly corresponds to TRBD1 (5 bases). Germline-derived CDR1 and CDR2 are MNHNS and SASEGT. The CDR3 is 14 amino acids. V shed 7 bases and J shed 6 bases, with 16 bases lying between them. CDR3: CASTPGPRVQPQHF. The CDR3 DNA reads as TGTGCCAGCACCCCCGGGCCCAGGGTTCAGCCCCAGCATTTT.

This clonotype was counted a few times. A much larger clone sits a single nucleotide away, making a read error possible. This chain connects TRBV7-2 to TRBJ2-7, with 11 bases fitting TRBD2. This CDR3 has 15 residues. Germline values: CDR1 SGHTA, CDR2 FQGNSA. CDR3 DNA: TGTGCCGGCAGCCCGGTAGCGGGAGGGCCAGGGGAGCAGTACTTC. This encodes CAGSPVAGGPGEQYF.

In its sample, this clonotype was seen many times. The J gene is TRBJ1-4, the V gene TRBV28; D may be TRBD1 (5 bases). This CDR3 has 13 residues. Trimming left V 6 bases short and J 7 bases short, with 12 bases between. From germline, CDR1 is MDHEN and CDR2 SYDVKM. The CDR3 protein is CASREAGLEKLFF. CDR3 bases: TGTGCCAGCAGGGAGGCAGGGCTTGAAAAACTGTTTTTT. The complete variable domain, with remaining parts taken from reference TRBV28 and TRBJ1-4, reads DVKVTQSSRYLVKRTGEKVFLECVQDMDHENMFWYRQDPGLGLRLIYFSYDVKMKEKGDIPEGYSVSREKKERFSLILESASTNQTSMYLCASREAGLEKLFFGSGTQLSVL.

The chain joins TRBV6-4 to TRBJ2-3; 8 nucleotides line up with TRBD2. The V and J ends lost 6 bases and 6 bases, in that order; junction bases with no gene match: 2. This CDR3 has 12 residues. Germline lookup yields CDR1 MRHNA and CDR2 SNTAGT. DNA for the CDR3: TGTGCCAGCAGACGCGGGGGGGATACGCAGTATTTT. It codes for CASRRGGDTQYF.